Below, one T cell receptor (beta chain) is given with its context. This CDR3 is 15 amino acids long. CDR1 is SGHRS and CDR2 is YFSETQ in the germline V gene. V gave up 4 bases and J gave up 2 bases, with 12 bases separating them. With 60 Vbeta and 13 Jbeta primers, the PCR was carried out. The repertoire was sequenced with immunoSEQ multiplex PCR; TCRdb's copy has only in-frame clones and lacks some. This table holds more than 140,000 clones, approximately 79% found once. This sample was included in a study of cytomegalovirus exposure and HLA in healthy donors. The rearrangement joins TRBV5-1 to TRBJ2-2; D is perhaps TRBD2 (6 bases). This clonotype was sampled from a male donor in good health and CMV-seronegative. The sequenced material came from PBMCs. The CDR3 spells CASSLGTPNTGELFF. The CDR3 DNA reads TGCGCCAGCAGCCTCGGGACTCCTAACACCGGGGAGCTGTTTTTT.